Given below is one TCR beta chain in context. The count of this clone is one. The antigen it binds to is not known. One base away there is no much larger clone; base qualities are not given. The trial excluded patients who had a history of autoimmune disease or who were on systemic immunosuppression. In every dose cohort, peripheral blood was drawn for TCR sequencing at baseline, cycle 4 day 1, and cycle 7 day 1. Samples were obtained from an open-label, multicenter, first-in-human phase I dose-escalation trial of ivuxolimab. Adults with locally advanced or metastatic melanoma, renal cell, hepatocellular, or head and neck squamous cell carcinoma were enrolled in the trial. Before TCR sequencing, CD4+ T cells and CD8+ T cells were sorted from peripheral blood as separate populations. Genomic DNA was extracted from sorted cells for sequencing of the TCRbeta CDR3 region. The immunoSEQ Assay was used to sequence the TCRbeta CDR3 regions. Held by TCRdb, this immuneACCESS table contains in-frame sequences only and omits some clones. Under half of the omission traces to an unresolved V gene where checked; the cause of the rest is unknown. This sample lists 77,000 or so clones; approximately 87% were detected once. The top ten hold around 0.54% of the sample.

This record belongs to a study of OX40 agonist ivuxolimab in advanced cancers. The study in broad terms: Ivuxolimab was an agonistic, fully human IgG2 monoclonal antibody directed against OX40 (CD134), a costimulatory receptor. Intravenous ivuxolimab was administered to patients every 2 weeks at six dose levels: 0.01, 0.1, 0.3, 1.5, 3 and 10 mg/kg. Of the approximately 50 patients in dose escalation, 19 had hepatocellular carcinoma, about 15 had melanoma, 9 had renal cell carcinoma and 9 had head and neck cancer. In the dose-escalation cohort, more than 75% of patients were male, and the mean age was about 55 years, with a range of roughly 20 to 80. Prior anti-PD-1, anti-PD-L1 or anti-CTLA-4 therapy was permitted, and checkpoint inhibitors had been received by less than 45% of dose-escalation patients. Three dose-escalation patients achieved partial responses, one with hepatocellular carcinoma and two with cutaneous melanoma. The purpose of peripheral TCRbeta sequencing was to test whether ivuxolimab changed TCR sequence diversity and led to clonal T-cell expansion. The paper describes the monotherapy dose-escalation part (N ≈ 51 patients) of the phase I trial of ivuxolimab.

Findings and caveats that apply to the study as a whole: At doses from 0.1 to 3.0 mg/kg, clonal expansion was seen in both CD4+ and CD8+ blood T cells between baseline and week 6. The antigen specificity of the clonally expanded peripheral T cells was not determined. After ivuxolimab, expanded clones were on average more numerous among CD8+ T cells than among CD4+ T cells. Low levels of normalized T-cell clonal expansion were also seen in some patients who did not respond. Partial responders in the 0.1-3.0 mg/kg groups had among the lowest normalized peripheral clonal expansion, especially among CD8+ T cells.

V is reduced by 3 bases and J by 0 bases, leaving a spacing of 9 bases between them. Per the germline V gene, SGHTA is the CDR1 and FQGNSA is the CDR2. The CDR3, cysteine through phenylalanine, is 16 amino acids long. Just CDR3 DNA is preserved here, 48 bases in frame from base 1. The sample in question was CD4+ or CD8+ T cells sorted from blood, obtained in a trial of the OX40 agonist ivuxolimab. Recombination linked TRBV7-2 to TRBJ1-6, with the D gene call left open. This TCR derives from an adult with an advanced solid tumor such as melanoma, head and neck, liver or kidney cancer. The encoded CDR3 is CASSLWLGSYNSPLHF. The bases read TGTGCCAGCAGCTTGTGGTTGGGCTCCTATAATTCACCCCTCCACTTT.